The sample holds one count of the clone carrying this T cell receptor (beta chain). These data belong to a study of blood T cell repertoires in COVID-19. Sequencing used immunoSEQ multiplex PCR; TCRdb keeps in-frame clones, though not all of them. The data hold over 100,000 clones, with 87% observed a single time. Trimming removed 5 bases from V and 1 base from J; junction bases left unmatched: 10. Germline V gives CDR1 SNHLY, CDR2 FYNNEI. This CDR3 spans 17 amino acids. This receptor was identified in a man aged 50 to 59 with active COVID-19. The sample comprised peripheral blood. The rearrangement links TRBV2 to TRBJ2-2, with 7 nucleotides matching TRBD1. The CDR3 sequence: CASSKPLQGRNTGELFF. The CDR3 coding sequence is TGTGCCAGCAGTAAGCCTCTACAGGGGCGGAACACCGGGGAGCTGTTTTTT.